The 19 T cell receptor beta chains below come from one sample, sequenced in a study of T cell clones after liver transplantation. The protocol was immunoSEQ multiplex PCR, while the TCRdb copy is restricted to in-frame clones and leaves out a portion. Of more than 75,000 clones listed, roughly 80% are singletons. The source was CD4+ T cells from blood, collected approximately 3.5 years after liver transplant. All receptors derive from a human patient who received a liver transplant. Some T cells may arise from the graft donor.

The chain couples TRBV7-9 to TRBJ2-5, with unresolved D. Trimming pared 1 base from V and 2 bases from J, leaving 11 bases between. Germline lookup yields CDR1 SEHNR and CDR2 FQNEAQ (reference sequence). There are 15 residues in the CDR3. CDR3 loop: CASSLGTAFQETQYF. The CDR3 bases are TGTGCCAGCAGCTTAGGAACGGCTTTTCAAGAGACCCAGTACTTC.

The chain uses TRBV2 and TRBJ1-3, with D maybe TRBD1 (5 bases). This CDR3 has 13 residues. CDR1 SNHLY and CDR2 FYNNEI come from the germline V gene. Trimming took 11 bases from V and 5 from J, leaving 16 bases between them. The CDR3 loop is CALRPQGRNTIYF. The CDR3 DNA is TGTGCCCTCCGCCCGCAGGGACGAAACACCATATATTTT.

The chain joins TRBV5-4 to TRBJ2-7; 12 bases align to TRBD2. Trimming at V came to 4 bases and at J to 1 base, leaving 6 bases not matched to a gene. CDR1 is SGHNT, CDR2 YYREEE, per germline (reference sequence). The CDR3 length is 16 residues. The CDR3 DNA follows: TGTGCCAGCAGCCGGAGACTAGCGGGAGAATCCTACGAGCAGTACTTC. Residues: CASSRRLAGESYEQYF.

The J gene is TRBJ1-1, the V gene TRBV29-1; D not certain. CDR1 is SQVTM, CDR2 ANQGSEA, per germline. CDR3 size: 13 residues. The V gene lost 0 bases and the J gene lost 2 bases, with 7 bases spanning the gap. The CDR3 is CSVEDTANTEAFF. The CDR3 nucleotides read TGCAGCGTTGAAGATACAGCCAACACTGAAGCTTTCTTT.

This clone has a handful of counts. V usage is TRBV12-5 and J usage is TRBJ2-1, with TRBD2 as a possible D gene (6 bases). The CDR3 extends over 15 amino acids. V was pared by 5 bases and J by 7 bases, with 18 bases between. Germline CDR1 is LGHNT and CDR2 is FRNRAP. CDR3 DNA sequence: TGTGCTAGTGGTCTGGGCGGTCCGGGGAGGAATGAGCAGTTCTTC. Encoded protein: CASGLGGPGRNEQFF.

This chain links TRBV30 with TRBJ1-5, with D maybe TRBD1 (6 bases). With 2 bases removed from V and 1 base from J, the gap between germline ends came to 12 bases. Looked up from germline, CDR1 is GTSNPN and CDR2 is SVGIG (reference sequence). The CDR3 loop spans 15 amino acids. For the CDR3, the DNA is TGTGCCTGGAGTACCCCCAGGGGCAGCAATCAGCCCCAGCATTTT. Translation: CAWSTPRGSNQPQHF.

CDR3 in DNA: TGTGCCAGCGGGACCAGCTATGGCTACACCTTC. It encodes CASGTSYGYTF. The chain combines TRBV6-1 with TRBJ1-2; weak D call: TRBD1 (5 bases). There are 11 residues in the CDR3. From germline, CDR1 is MNHNS and CDR2 SASEGT. Trimming stripped 8 bases from V and 4 bases from J, with 8 bases between.

V usage is TRBV28 and J usage is TRBJ2-1, with 11 bases matching TRBD2. J gave up 0 bases and V 7 bases, and 11 bases lay outside the gene matches. The CDR3 is 18 amino acids. CDR1 and CDR2 (germline): MDHEN, SYDVKM. CDR3 nucleotide sequence: TGTGCCAGCAAGATAGCGGGAGGGCCCAGGGGCTCCTACAATGAGCAGTTCTTC. Protein: CASKIAGGPRGSYNEQFF. Using reference TRBV28 and TRBJ2-1 for the parts outside the CDR3, the full variable domain is DVKVTQSSRYLVKRTGEKVFLECVQDMDHENMFWYRQDPGLGLRLIYFSYDVKMKEKGDIPEGYSVSREKKERFSLILESASTNQTSMYLCASKIAGGPRGSYNEQFFGPGTRLTVL.

V and J are TRBV19 and TRBJ1-3; D gene uncertain. Germline CDR1 reads LNHDA; CDR2 reads SQIVND (reference sequence). V lost 7 bases and J 0 bases, leaving 10 bases between the germline ends. This CDR3 has 14 amino acids. The CDR3 nucleotides read TGTGCCAGTACCGTTCGGGACTCTGGAAACACCATATATTTT. Its protein is CASTVRDSGNTIYF.

At least ten counts were recorded for this clone. The V call is TRBV7-8, the J call TRBJ1-2, with D possibly matching TRBD1 (5 bases). CDR1 SGHVS and CDR2 FQNEAQ come from the germline V gene. Between the trimmed V and J ends, which lost 9 bases and 5 bases, there was a span of 13 bases. The CDR3 length is 12 residues. CDR3 DNA sequence: TGTGCCAGTGGCAACGGGGGGTATGGCTACACCTTC. Amino acids: CASGNGGYGYTF.

V is TRBV7-2 and J is TRBJ2-7; TRBD2 is a possible D gene (5 bases). CDR1 is SGHTA and CDR2 is FQGNSA in the germline V gene. The length of the CDR3 is 14 residues. The V gene lost 2 bases and the J gene lost 6 bases, with 14 bases spanning the gap. The CDR3 loop reads CASSLSAAPGEQYF. CDR3 nucleotides: TGTGCCAGCAGCTTATCAGCGGCCCCGGGCGAGCAGTACTTC.

The V and J genes are TRBV14 and TRBJ2-7; 7 positions match TRBD2. Per the germline V gene, CDR1 is SGHDN and CDR2 is FVKESK. Trimming took 3 bases from V and 2 from J; bases not matched to a gene: 10. The CDR3 is 16 amino acids. The CDR3 region is CASSQLMPSGTYEQYF. In nucleotides, the CDR3 is TGTGCCAGCAGCCAGCTGATGCCTAGCGGAACCTACGAGCAGTACTTC. Full variable domain (missing parts from reference TRBV14 and TRBJ2-7): EAGVTQFPSHSVIEKGQTVTLRCDPISGHDNLYWYRRVMGKEIKFLLHFVKESKQDESGMPNNRFLAERTGGTYSTLKVQPAELEDSGVYFCASSQLMPSGTYEQYFGPGTRLTVT.

A few counts support this clone. The rearrangement uses TRBV2 and TRBJ1-2, with 7 nucleotides matching TRBD1. The CDR3 consists of 15 residues. J was trimmed by 4 bases and V by 1 base; bases with no gene match: 6. The germline V gene has CDR1 SNHLY and CDR2 FYNNEI. This chain's CDR3 is CASSEGVYRGYGYTF. CDR3 nucleotide sequence: TGTGCCAGCAGTGAAGGGGTGTACAGGGGCTATGGCTACACCTTC. Looking up the rest from reference TRBV2 and TRBJ1-2 gives the full variable domain: EPEVTQTPSHQVTQMGQEVILRCVPISNHLYFYWYRQILGQKVEFLVSFYNNEISEKSEIFDDQFSVERPDGSNFTLKIRSTKLEDSAMYFCASSEGVYRGYGYTFGSGTRLTVV.

This chain joins TRBV27 and TRBJ2-2, with 11 bases aligning to TRBD2. From germline, CDR1 is MNHEY and CDR2 SMNVEV (reference sequence). V lost 3 bases and J lost 7; bases outside the gene matches: 4. The CDR3 totals 15 residues. CDR3 nucleotides: TGTGCCAGCAGTTTCGGGCTAGCGGGAGGCGGGGAGCTGTTTTTT. Residues: CASSFGLAGGGELFF.

This chain joins TRBV7-9 and TRBJ1-4; 8 bases map to TRBD1. The V and J ends lost 4 bases and 5 bases, in that order; junction bases with no gene match: 6. From germline, CDR1 is SEHNR and CDR2 FQNEAQ (reference sequence). CDR3 length: 15 amino acids. The CDR3 nucleotides are TGTGCCAGCAGCTCGACAGGGGCCCCCAATGAAAAACTGTTTTTT. Translation gives CASSSTGAPNEKLFF.

The chain combines TRBV7-9 with TRBJ1-2; 7 nucleotides agree with TRBD1. The CDR3 has 14 amino acids. Per germline, CDR1 SEHNR and CDR2 FQNEAQ (reference sequence). Unmatched junction bases numbered 10, after V lost 5 bases and J lost 7 bases. In nucleotides, the CDR3 is TGTGCCAGCAGCCTCACACAGGGGATAGGTGGCTACACCTTC. It specifies CASSLTQGIGGYTF.

The chain recombines TRBV5-1 with TRBJ2-7; 7 nucleotides agree with TRBD1. The CDR3 length is 14 residues. V gave up 1 base and J gave up 4 bases; unmatched junction bases: 5. CDR1 and CDR2 (germline): SGHRS, YFSETQ. In DNA, the CDR3 is TGCGCCAGCAGCTTGCAGGGGACAGAGTACGAGCAGTACTTC. This gives the protein CASSLQGTEYEQYF.

The genes are TRBV5-4 and TRBJ2-5; no firm D call. The CDR3 spans 11 residues. Germline V lookup: CDR1 SGHNT, CDR2 YYREEE (reference sequence). Trimming cost V 1 base and J 5 bases, with 3 bases left between them. DNA for the CDR3: TGTGCCAGCAGCTTGCGTGAGACCCAGTACTTC. Amino acids: CASSLRETQYF.

The CDR3 sequence: CASSPGAGGALREAFF. The CDR3 DNA reads as TGTGCCAGCTCACCAGGGGCAGGGGGAGCCTTGAGGGAAGCTTTCTTT. This chain connects TRBV18 to TRBJ1-1; 7 positions agree with TRBD1. The ends lost 2 bases at V and 8 bases at J; junction bases unmatched: 14. This CDR3 region has 16 residues. Germline CDR1 KGHSH, CDR2 LQKENI.